This T cell receptor beta chain was profiled in a study of cytomegalovirus exposure and HLA in healthy donors. Study results and limitations: In an earlier analysis, most TCR beta V segments were productive about 87% or about 30% of the time. HLA alleles showed associations with some 17,000 TCR beta sequences in a later analysis, at a 0.05 false discovery rate. Exclusion applied to some V segments, including TRBV6-2 and TRBV6-3, as they were indistinguishable. HLA restriction was apparent for most CMV-associated TCR beta chains in a later analysis.

Amplification used 60 Vbeta primers and 13 Jbeta primers. Some clones are missing from TCRdb's copy, which holds only in-frame ones; the method was immunoSEQ multiplex PCR. The listing records about 43,000 clones. In germline, CDR1 is MNHEY, CDR2 SVGAGI. J gave up 12 bases and V 5 bases, and 18 bases lay outside the gene matches. This CDR3 region has 15 residues. As for this clone: Its antigen is not identified.

The chain uses TRBV6-5 and TRBJ1-1, with 7 bases that match TRBD1. The sample taken for sequencing was PBMCs. This clonotype was obtained from a woman under 40 in good health and CMV-seronegative. CDR3 nucleotides: TGTGCCAGCAGTGTACACCGGCAGGGGGTCCCGAAGTCTTTCTTT. It specifies CASSVHRQGVPKSFF.